These T cell receptor beta chains were read from a single sample in a study of cytotoxic CD8 clonotypes in ibrutinib-treated CLL. Produced via immunoSEQ multiplex PCR; TCRdb's table is partial and in-frame only. The table has 200,000 to 250,000 clones, roughly 77% seen once. The sequenced sample was PBMCs, obtained after 12 months of ibrutinib treatment. These receptors were collected from a human donor with chronic lymphocytic leukemia. Both conserved end residues are part of each CDR3. Each record gives: D gene, clone size, V gene, J gene, CDR3 DNA, CDR3 protein. D genes are given only for firm matches. For some rows the clone size is stated as once, few or many, or as a class when expanded; others skip it.

d_gene: NA; abundance: NA; v_gene: TRBV27; j_gene: TRBJ1-1; CDR3nt: TGTGCCAGCAGTTCCTCTCCCTCGGGGCTTACTGAAGCTTTCTTT; CDR3aa: CASSSSPSGLTEAFF
d_gene: NA; abundance: NA; v_gene: TRBV19; j_gene: TRBJ1-5; CDR3nt: TGTGCCAGTAGTATCCTATGGGAAGGGAATCAGCCCCAGCATTTT; CDR3aa: CASSILWEGNQPQHF
d_gene: NA; abundance: NA; v_gene: TRBV7-2; j_gene: TRBJ2-5; CDR3nt: TGTGCCAGCAGCTTAGACGGGGGAGGCAAGACCCAGTACTTC; CDR3aa: CASSLDGGGKTQYF
d_gene: NA; abundance: NA; v_gene: TRBV19; j_gene: TRBJ1-2; CDR3nt: TGTGCCAGTAGGCTCACAGGGAACTATGGCTACACCTTC; CDR3aa: CASRLTGNYGYTF
d_gene: TRBD2; abundance: NA; v_gene: TRBV4-2; j_gene: TRBJ2-1; CDR3nt: TGTGCCAGCAGCCAGGCCACAGGGACTAGCGGCTACAATGAGCAGTTCTTC; CDR3aa: CASSQATGTSGYNEQFF
d_gene: NA; abundance: NA; v_gene: TRBV7-2; j_gene: TRBJ2-5; CDR3nt: TGTGCCAGCAGCCGGGGGCAAGAGACCCAGTACTTC; CDR3aa: CASSRGQETQYF
d_gene: NA; abundance: NA; v_gene: TRBV4-1; j_gene: TRBJ1-5; CDR3nt: TGCGCCAGCAGCCAAGCATATCAGGGGCATCAGCCCCAGCATTTT; CDR3aa: CASSQAYQGHQPQHF
d_gene: TRBD1; abundance: once; v_gene: TRBV6-5; j_gene: TRBJ1-1; CDR3nt: TGTGCCAGCAGTTACGACAGGGGGCGACCTGAAGCTTTCTTT; CDR3aa: CASSYDRGRPEAFF
d_gene: TRBD1; abundance: NA; v_gene: TRBV5-1; j_gene: TRBJ1-2; CDR3nt: TGCGCCAGCAGCTTTCACCAGGGGGTCTATGGCTACACCTTC; CDR3aa: CASSFHQGVYGYTF
d_gene: NA; abundance: NA; v_gene: TRBV5-1; j_gene: TRBJ1-1; CDR3nt: TGCGCCAGCAGCTTAGTGGCTGGGAACACTGAAGCTTTCTTT; CDR3aa: CASSLVAGNTEAFF
d_gene: NA; abundance: NA; v_gene: TRBV14; j_gene: TRBJ2-7; CDR3nt: TGTGCCAGCAGCCAAGATTTTTGGCGGGCCTACGAGCAGTACTTC; CDR3aa: CASSQDFWRAYEQYF
d_gene: TRBD1; abundance: NA; v_gene: TRBV5-6; j_gene: TRBJ1-2; CDR3nt: TGTGCCAGCAGCTCCTTGATACTGACAGGGGTTGGCTACACCTTC; CDR3aa: CASSSLILTGVGYTF
d_gene: NA; abundance: NA; v_gene: TRBV7-2; j_gene: TRBJ1-2; CDR3nt: TGTGCCAGCAGCTATAGCCCTGAGGTCGGCTACACCTTC; CDR3aa: CASSYSPEVGYTF
d_gene: NA; abundance: NA; v_gene: TRBV5-1; j_gene: TRBJ1-2; CDR3nt: TGCGCCAGCAGCTCCAAGGACTATGGCTACACCTTC; CDR3aa: CASSSKDYGYTF
d_gene: TRBD2; abundance: NA; v_gene: TRBV5-1; j_gene: TRBJ2-5; CDR3nt: TGCGCCAGCAGCTTGGTGGGGGGGCAAGAGACCCAGTACTTC; CDR3aa: CASSLVGGQETQYF
d_gene: TRBD1; abundance: NA; v_gene: TRBV7-2; j_gene: TRBJ2-7; CDR3nt: TGTGCCAGCAGCTCGGGACAGCTTTACGAGCAGTACTTC; CDR3aa: CASSSGQLYEQYF
d_gene: NA; abundance: few; v_gene: TRBV28; j_gene: TRBJ1-1; CDR3nt: TGTGCCGCGTGCCACACTGAAGCTTTCTTT; CDR3aa: CAACHTEAFF
d_gene: NA; abundance: NA; v_gene: TRBV6-6; j_gene: TRBJ2-1; CDR3nt: TGTGCCAGCAGCCCACAGCGGGCGAGCTCCTACAATGAGCAGTTCTTC; CDR3aa: CASSPQRASSYNEQFF
d_gene: NA; abundance: NA; v_gene: TRBV7-9; j_gene: TRBJ2-7; CDR3nt: TGTGCCAGCCGAGACGTATGGTCCTACGAGCAGTACTTC; CDR3aa: CASRDVWSYEQYF
d_gene: NA; abundance: few; v_gene: TRBV6-5; j_gene: TRBJ2-7; CDR3nt: TGTGCCAGCAGTTCCCTCGGACTAAAATCCTACGAGCAGTACTTC; CDR3aa: CASSSLGLKSYEQYF
d_gene: NA; abundance: NA; v_gene: TRBV30; j_gene: TRBJ1-2; CDR3nt: TGTGCCTGGAGTGTGGACATGGTGATAGGAGGCTACACCTTC; CDR3aa: CAWSVDMVIGGYTF
d_gene: NA; abundance: NA; v_gene: TRBV28; j_gene: TRBJ1-5; CDR3nt: TGTGCCAGCAGCCCAACAGGGCAGCCCCAGCATTTT; CDR3aa: CASSPTGQPQHF
d_gene: TRBD1; abundance: NA; v_gene: TRBV28; j_gene: TRBJ2-7; CDR3nt: TGTGCCAGCAGTTTATGGCGGACAGGGTACGAGCAGTACTTC; CDR3aa: CASSLWRTGYEQYF
d_gene: NA; abundance: NA; v_gene: TRBV4-1; j_gene: TRBJ1-5; CDR3nt: TGCGCCAGCAGCCACGAACCAGGGACCCGCGGGTCCCAGCATTTT; CDR3aa: CASSHEPGTRGSQHF
d_gene: NA; abundance: NA; v_gene: TRBV6-5; j_gene: TRBJ2-1; CDR3nt: TGTGCCAGCAGAAGGGCAGGGAAGAATGAGCAGTTCTTC; CDR3aa: CASRRAGKNEQFF
d_gene: NA; abundance: NA; v_gene: TRBV7-7; j_gene: TRBJ2-5; CDR3nt: TGTGCTAGCAGCTTTGGGGGGCGGGGAGAGACCCAGTACTTC; CDR3aa: CASSFGGRGETQYF
d_gene: NA; abundance: NA; v_gene: TRBV6-5; j_gene: TRBJ1-1; CDR3nt: TGTGCCAGCATGCCCGCAGGGTGGCTCACTGAAGCTTTCTTT; CDR3aa: CASMPAGWLTEAFF
d_gene: NA; abundance: NA; v_gene: TRBV30; j_gene: TRBJ2-5; CDR3nt: TGTGCCTGGAGTGAAGCGGTCGAGACCCAGTACTTC; CDR3aa: CAWSEAVETQYF
d_gene: TRBD1; abundance: NA; v_gene: TRBV6-4; j_gene: TRBJ1-2; CDR3nt: TGTGCCAGCAGTGAAGGGGGCCCTAACTATGGCTACACCTTC; CDR3aa: CASSEGGPNYGYTF
d_gene: NA; abundance: NA; v_gene: TRBV9; j_gene: TRBJ2-3; CDR3nt: TGTGCCAGCAACTCAGGCGGACGCACAGATACGCAGTATTTT; CDR3aa: CASNSGGRTDTQYF
d_gene: NA; abundance: NA; v_gene: TRBV7-9; j_gene: TRBJ2-3; CDR3nt: TGTGCCAGCACCCAAGCGTTGACAGATACGCAGTATTTT; CDR3aa: CASTQALTDTQYF
d_gene: TRBD1; abundance: NA; v_gene: TRBV5-6; j_gene: TRBJ2-7; CDR3nt: TGTGCCAGCAGCTTGACAGGGGGGCCCCACGAGCAGTACTTC; CDR3aa: CASSLTGGPHEQYF
d_gene: NA; abundance: NA; v_gene: TRBV5-8; j_gene: TRBJ2-3; CDR3nt: TGTGCCAGCAGCTTGGGTTACACTAGAGCACACGCAGATACGCAGTATTTT; CDR3aa: CASSLGYTRAHADTQYF
d_gene: TRBD1; abundance: NA; v_gene: TRBV6-1; j_gene: TRBJ1-4; CDR3nt: TGTGCCAGCAGTGAATCCCGCCGGGACAGGGTCAATGAAAAACTGTTTTTT; CDR3aa: CASSESRRDRVNEKLFF
d_gene: NA; abundance: NA; v_gene: TRBV29-1; j_gene: TRBJ2-7; CDR3nt: TGCAGCGTTGAAGTAGCGGATAGCTCCTACGAGCAGTACTTC; CDR3aa: CSVEVADSSYEQYF
d_gene: NA; abundance: few; v_gene: TRBV14; j_gene: TRBJ1-6; CDR3nt: TGTGCCAGCAGCGGCGAAATTTGGAATTCACCCCTCCACTTT; CDR3aa: CASSGEIWNSPLHF
d_gene: NA; abundance: NA; v_gene: TRBV11-2; j_gene: TRBJ1-2; CDR3nt: TGTGCCAGCAGCTTAGCCCCCGGAAACTATGGCTACACCTTC; CDR3aa: CASSLAPGNYGYTF
d_gene: NA; abundance: NA; v_gene: TRBV4-2; j_gene: TRBJ1-5; CDR3nt: TGTGCCAGCAGCCACCGGGGGCCCGGGAGCAATCAGCCCCAGCATTTT; CDR3aa: CASSHRGPGSNQPQHF
d_gene: NA; abundance: few; v_gene: TRBV27; j_gene: TRBJ1-4; CDR3nt: TGTGCCAGCAGTCCTGACACCCCAGCAACTAATGAAAAACTGTTTTTT; CDR3aa: CASSPDTPATNEKLFF
d_gene: TRBD2; abundance: NA; v_gene: TRBV13; j_gene: TRBJ2-3; CDR3nt: TGTGCCAGCAGCCTGGGACTAGCGGGAGCTACAGATACGCAGTATTTT; CDR3aa: CASSLGLAGATDTQYF
d_gene: NA; abundance: NA; v_gene: TRBV11-2; j_gene: TRBJ2-7; CDR3nt: TGTGCCAGCAGCTTAGTCGACTATGACTACGAGCAGTACTTC; CDR3aa: CASSLVDYDYEQYF